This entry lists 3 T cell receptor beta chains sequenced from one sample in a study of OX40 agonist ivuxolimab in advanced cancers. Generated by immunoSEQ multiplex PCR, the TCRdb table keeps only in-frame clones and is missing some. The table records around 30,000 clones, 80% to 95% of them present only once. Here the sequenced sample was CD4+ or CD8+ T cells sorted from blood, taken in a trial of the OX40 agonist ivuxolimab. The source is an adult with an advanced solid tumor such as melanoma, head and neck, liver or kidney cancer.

For the CDR3, the DNA is TGTGCCAGCAGTTATCCTAGCGGGAACAATGAGCAGTTCTTC. As protein: CASSYPSGNNEQFF. The rearrangement joins TRBV6-5 to TRBJ2-1; 9 bases line up with TRBD2. V was clipped by 3 bases and J by 5 bases; unmatched bases: 2. Germline values: CDR1 MNHEY, CDR2 SVGAGI. The CDR3 covers 14 residues.

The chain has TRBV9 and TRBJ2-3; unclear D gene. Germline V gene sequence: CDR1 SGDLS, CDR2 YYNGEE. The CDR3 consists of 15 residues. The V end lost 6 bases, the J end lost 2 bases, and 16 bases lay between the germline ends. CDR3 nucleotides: TGTGCCAGCACCCCCAACGGCGAGTACACAGATACGCAGTATTTT. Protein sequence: CASTPNGEYTDTQYF. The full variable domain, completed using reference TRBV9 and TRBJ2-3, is DSGVTQTPKHLITATGQRVTLRCSPRSGDLSVYWYQQSLDQGLQFLIQYYNGEERAKGNILERFSAQQFPDLHSELNLSSLELGDSALYFCASTPNGEYTDTQYFGPGTRLTVL.

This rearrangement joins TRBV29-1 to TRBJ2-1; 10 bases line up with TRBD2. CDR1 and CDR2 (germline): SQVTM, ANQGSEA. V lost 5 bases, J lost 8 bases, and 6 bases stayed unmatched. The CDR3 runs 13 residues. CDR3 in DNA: TGCAGCGTTAAGGGAGCGGGAGGGGATGAGCAGTTCTTC. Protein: CSVKGAGGDEQFF.